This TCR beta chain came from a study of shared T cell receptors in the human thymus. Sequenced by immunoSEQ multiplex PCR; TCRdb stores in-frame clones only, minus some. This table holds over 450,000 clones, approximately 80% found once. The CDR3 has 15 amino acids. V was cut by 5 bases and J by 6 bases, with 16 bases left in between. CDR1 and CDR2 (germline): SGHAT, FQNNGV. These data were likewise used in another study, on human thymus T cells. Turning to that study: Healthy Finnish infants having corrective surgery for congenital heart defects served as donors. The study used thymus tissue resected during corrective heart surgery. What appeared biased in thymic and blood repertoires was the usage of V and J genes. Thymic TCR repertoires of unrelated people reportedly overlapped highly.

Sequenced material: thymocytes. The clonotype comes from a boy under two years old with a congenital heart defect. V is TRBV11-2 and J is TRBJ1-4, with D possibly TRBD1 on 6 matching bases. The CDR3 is CASSLTEEGDEKLFF. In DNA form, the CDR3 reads TGTGCCAGCAGCCTGACAGAAGAGGGGGATGAAAAACTGTTTTTT.